The 24 T cell receptor beta chains reported below all come from one sample, sequenced in a study of blood T cell repertoires in COVID-19. The data were produced by immunoSEQ multiplex PCR, yet TCRdb's version contains in-frame clones alone and is incomplete. The table shows a few hundred thousand clones, with approximately 90% occurring only once. The material sequenced was PBMCs or T cells enriched from blood (not recorded which). The receptors stem from a woman between 40 and 50 years old who had recovered from COVID-19.

The chain combines TRBV25-1 with TRBJ2-5; 8 bases fit TRBD2. The CDR3 runs to 15 residues. Losses at the gene ends were 5 bases for V and 5 bases for J; bases not matched to a gene: 10. Germline assignment: CDR1 MGHDK and CDR2 SYGVNS. The CDR3 region has the DNA TGTGCCAGCAGTTCCCTAGCGGGCTGGGGGGAGACCCAGTACTTC. Translated: CASSSLAGWGETQYF. Variable domain in full (rest from reference TRBV25-1 and TRBJ2-5): EADIYQTPRYLVIGTGKKITLECSQTMGHDKMYWYQQDPGMELHLIHYSYGVNSTEKGDLSSESTVSRIRTEHFPLTLESARPSHTSQYLCASSSLAGWGETQYFGPGTRLLVL.

This sequence joins TRBV9 and TRBJ1-5; TRBD1 might be the D (6 bases). The CDR3 extends over 14 amino acids. Germline CDR1 is SGDLS and CDR2 is YYNGEE. Trimming left V 0 bases short and J 5 bases short, with 9 bases between. The CDR3, as DNA: TGTGCCAGCAGCGTAGGGGACACCCATCAGCCCCAGCATTTT. Translation: CASSVGDTHQPQHF.

The rearrangement links TRBV5-4 to TRBJ2-1; TRBD2 aligns across 13 bases. J gave up 9 bases and V 0 bases, and 6 bases lay outside the gene matches. In germline, CDR1 is SGHNT, CDR2 YYREEE (reference sequence). The CDR3 length is 16 residues. CDR3 sequence: CASSLGTSGSVVEQFF. The CDR3 bases are TGTGCCAGCAGCTTGGGGACTAGCGGGAGTGTCGTTGAGCAGTTCTTC. The complete variable domain, with remaining parts taken from reference TRBV5-4 and TRBJ2-1, reads ETGVTQSPTHLIKTRGQQVTLRCSSQSGHNTVSWYQQALGQGPQFIFQYYREEENGRGNFPPRFSGLQFPNYSSELNVNALELDDSALYLCASSLGTSGSVVEQFFGPGTRLTVL.

The table lists this clone with a count of one. This rearrangement joins TRBV27 to TRBJ2-7; 8 bases are shared with TRBD1. The CDR3 sequence is 13 residues long. CDR1 is MNHEY and CDR2 is SMNVEV in the germline V gene (reference sequence). Germline trimming cut 5 bases from V and 4 bases from J; bases unmatched to any gene: 4. CDR3 nucleotide sequence: TGTGCCAGCAGTCCGACAGGGGTTTACGAGCAGTACTTC. Translating gives CASSPTGVYEQYF.

V usage is TRBV28 and J usage is TRBJ1-3; 10 bases map to TRBD1. Germline CDR1 is MDHEN and CDR2 is SYDVKM. The CDR3 has 15 residues. The J segment lost 4 bases and the V segment lost 5 bases, leaving 5 bases of the junction unmatched. For the CDR3, the DNA is TGTGCCAGCAGTACAGGGACAGGGGCCGGAAACACCATATATTTT. It yields the protein CASSTGTGAGNTIYF.

The genes are TRBV2 and TRBJ2-5; a weak D match, TRBD2 (5 bases). Trimming removed 10 bases from V and 6 bases from J, with 15 bases in between. Per the germline V gene, CDR1 is SNHLY and CDR2 is FYNNEI. The CDR3 runs to 12 residues. CDR3 sequence (DNA): TGTGCCATCGAGCGGACCAGAAAGACCCAGTACTTC. Protein product: CAIERTRKTQYF.

The rearrangement joins TRBV3-1 (or the pseudogene TRBV3-2) to TRBJ1-4; D possibly corresponds to TRBD1 (6 bases). The CDR3 length is 15 residues. Deletions cut 0 bases from V and 6 bases from J, with 11 bases between. CDR1 and CDR2 from the germline V gene are LGHDT and YNNKEL (reference sequence). CDR3 in DNA: TGTGCCAGCAGCCAAGATCAAGGGGGGGATGAAAAACTGTTTTTT. Its translation: CASSQDQGGDEKLFF.

The V gene is TRBV20-1, the J gene TRBJ2-7; D is tentatively TRBD1 or TRBD2 (6 bases each). This CDR3 has 15 residues. From germline, CDR1 is DFQATT and CDR2 SNEGSKA (reference sequence). V lost 3 bases to trimming and J lost 7 bases, with 22 bases between them. CDR3 nucleotide sequence: TGCAGTGCTAGTGGGGGCACGGTCGGGGGTGGGGAGCAGTACTTC. It codes for CSASGGTVGGGEQYF.

J is TRBJ2-1 and V is TRBV20-1, with 7 bases that match TRBD1. The CDR3 loop spans 14 amino acids. Germline V gives CDR1 DFQATT, CDR2 SNEGSKA (reference sequence). Losses at the gene ends were 3 bases for V and 8 bases for J; bases not matched to a gene: 10. Here the CDR3 DNA reads TGCAGTGCTAGTTCCAGGACAGGATTCGATGAGCAGTTCTTC. Amino acids: CSASSRTGFDEQFF.

The chain recombines TRBV18 with TRBJ2-5, with TRBD1 as a possible D gene (6 bases). The CDR3 is made up of 12 amino acids. CDR1 KGHSH and CDR2 LQKENI come from the germline V gene. V lost 6 bases, J lost 2 bases, and 7 bases lay in between. The CDR3, as DNA: TGTGCCAGCTCGGGACAACAAGAGACCCAGTACTTC. Residues: CASSGQQETQYF.

This clone was detected only a few times. V and J are TRBV30 and TRBJ1-1, with 7 bases matching TRBD1. With V trimmed by 3 bases and J by 1 base, 8 bases remained unmatched. CDR1 and CDR2 from the germline V gene are GTSNPN and SVGIG (reference sequence). The CDR3 contains 15 residues. The CDR3 coding sequence is TGTGCCTGGAGACAACTGACAGGGACGAACACTGAAGCTTTCTTT. Its translation: CAWRQLTGTNTEAFF. Looking up the rest from reference TRBV30 and TRBJ1-1 gives the full variable domain: SQTIHQWPATLVQPVGSPLSLECTVEGTSNPNLYWYRQAAGRGLQLLFYSVGIGQISSEVPQNLSASRPQDRQFILSSKKLLLSDSGFYLCAWRQLTGTNTEAFFGQGTRLTVV.

The V and J genes are TRBV2 and TRBJ1-4, with 7 bases identical to TRBD1. Germline V lookup: CDR1 SNHLY, CDR2 FYNNEI. CDR3 length: 15 residues. V gave up 5 bases and J gave up 2 bases; unmatched junction bases: 5. The DNA for the CDR3 is TGTGCCAGCAGTTTTTCGACAGGGACTAATGAAAAACTGTTTTTT. This translates into CASSFSTGTNEKLFF.

The chain employs TRBV4-1 and TRBJ1-5; D call uncertain. The V end lost 1 base, the J end lost 2 bases, and 15 bases lay between the germline ends. Per germline, CDR1 MGHRA and CDR2 YSYEKL. The CDR3 totals 17 residues. This CDR3 is CASSQGVYGFGNQPQHF. Written as DNA, the CDR3 is TGCGCCAGCAGCCAAGGAGTATACGGTTTCGGCAATCAGCCCCAGCATTTT.

The chain employs TRBV18 and TRBJ1-6, with D maybe TRBD1 (6 bases). The CDR3 is made up of 14 amino acids. CDR1 is KGHSH and CDR2 is LQKENI in the germline V gene. Trimming removed 5 bases from V and 10 bases from J, with 15 bases in between. CDR3 residues: CASSTSGDRSPLHF. In DNA form, the CDR3 reads TGTGCCAGCTCAACCTCAGGGGATCGATCACCCCTCCACTTT.

The chain recombines TRBV24-1 with TRBJ2-3; TRBD2 matches at 9 bases. CDR3 size: 16 residues. Per germline, CDR1 KGHDR and CDR2 SFDVKD. Trimming removed 5 bases from V and 1 base from J; junction bases left unmatched: 6. The CDR3 coding sequence is TGTGCCACCAGTGCATCCGCTAGCGGGGGCACAGATACGCAGTATTTT. Protein sequence: CATSASASGGTDTQYF.

The chain links TRBV24-1 to TRBJ2-7; weak D call: TRBD1 (6 bases). Trimming cost V 8 bases and J 0 bases, with 13 bases left between them. Germline CDR1 is KGHDR and CDR2 is SFDVKD. There are 14 residues in the CDR3. This CDR3 is CATTMGDNSYEQYF. The CDR3 DNA reads as TGTGCCACCACCATGGGGGACAACTCCTACGAGCAGTACTTC.

This clone has just one count. This sequence joins TRBV28 and TRBJ1-4, with 9 bases matching TRBD1. Losses at the gene ends were 6 bases for V and 4 bases for J; bases not matched to a gene: 3. The CDR3 sequence is 14 residues long. Germline V gives CDR1 MDHEN, CDR2 SYDVKM. The CDR3 nucleotides are TGTGCCAGCAGGGGGACAGGGATTAATGAAAAACTGTTTTTT. Its translation: CASRGTGINEKLFF.

The V call is TRBV7-8, the J call TRBJ2-1; 9 nucleotides agree with TRBD2. From germline, CDR1 is SGHVS and CDR2 FQNEAQ. J was trimmed by 4 bases and V by 1 base; bases with no gene match: 5. The CDR3 extends over 16 amino acids. The CDR3: CASSLVASGDYNEQFF. Written as DNA, the CDR3 is TGTGCCAGCAGCTTAGTGGCTAGCGGGGATTACAATGAGCAGTTCTTC.

The chain is built from TRBV19 and TRBJ1-3, with TRBD1 matching over 7 bases. Germline V CDR1 and CDR2: LNHDA, SQIVND (reference sequence). The CDR3 contains 15 residues. The V and J ends lost 8 bases and 0 bases, in that order; junction bases with no gene match: 7. The CDR3 spells CASFPGQSSGNTIYF. The CDR3 DNA sequence: TGTGCCAGTTTCCCGGGACAGAGCTCTGGAAACACCATATATTTT.

This chain joins TRBV6-6 and TRBJ2-1; 10 positions agree with TRBD2. Germline-derived CDR1 and CDR2 are MNHNY and SVGAGI (reference sequence). Trimming removed 4 bases from V and 4 bases from J; junction bases left unmatched: 4. The CDR3 is 15 amino acids. In DNA form, the CDR3 reads TGTGCCAGCAGTTGGGCTAGCGGGAGTTACAATGAGCAGTTCTTC. Amino acid sequence: CASSWASGSYNEQFF.

J is TRBJ1-1 and V is TRBV28; D possibly corresponds to TRBD1 (5 bases). Trimming cost V 5 bases and J 8 bases, with 18 bases left between them. The length of the CDR3 is 14 residues. Germline V gene lookup returns CDR1 MDHEN and CDR2 SYDVKM. CDR3: CASSPPWTSGEAFF. Here the CDR3 DNA reads TGTGCCAGCAGTCCCCCATGGACATCAGGGGAAGCTTTCTTT.

J is TRBJ2-1 and V is TRBV7-4, with a tentative D call TRBD2 (6 bases). V was cut by 5 bases and J by 4 bases, with 18 bases left in between. Germline V lookup: CDR1 SGHVT, CDR2 SQSDAQ. This CDR3 is built from 16 residues. The CDR3, as DNA: TGTGCCAGCAGCCCGAAGGTTCGCGGGGAGTACAATGAGCAGTTCTTC. It specifies CASSPKVRGEYNEQFF.

The gene calls are TRBV18 and TRBJ2-4, with D perhaps matching TRBD1 (5 bases). Trimming took off 3 bases at V and 3 bases at J, with 9 bases between the two ends. This CDR3 is built from 14 residues. Germline CDR1 KGHSH, CDR2 LQKENI. The CDR3 region is CASSPLQDKNIQYF. CDR3 nucleotides: TGTGCCAGCTCACCGTTACAGGACAAAAACATTCAGTACTTC.

Ten or more counts support this clone. J is TRBJ2-7 and V is TRBV6-6, with D possibly TRBD2 on 5 matching bases. Trimming pared 8 bases from V and 9 bases from J, leaving 23 bases between. Germline lookup yields CDR1 MNHNY and CDR2 SVGAGI (reference sequence). The CDR3 runs 14 residues. In nucleotides, the CDR3 is TGTGCCAGCCACAGTGACGGAACTGCTGAGGGGCAGTACTTC. Translating gives CASHSDGTAEGQYF.